The 22 T cell receptor beta chains below all came from one sample that was sequenced in a study of cytomegalovirus exposure and HLA in healthy donors. The PCR contained 60 Vbeta and 13 Jbeta primers. TCRdb's copy holds only in-frame clones and misses some; the assay was immunoSEQ multiplex PCR. Here the sample spans about 140,000 clones, over 60% being singletons. The sample comprised PBMCs. These receptors were collected from a young man in good health and CMV-seronegative.

J is TRBJ2-7 and V is TRBV2, with D tentatively TRBD1 (5 bases). In germline, CDR1 is SNHLY, CDR2 FYNNEI. V lost 7 bases, J lost 4 bases, and 11 bases lay in between. This CDR3 contains 12 residues. CDR3 sequence reads: CASTNRGYEQYF. For the CDR3, the DNA is TGTGCCAGCACAAATAGGGGTTACGAGCAGTACTTC.

CDR3: CASSLTGAKNIQYF. In DNA form, the CDR3 reads TGTGCCAGCAGCTTAACGGGCGCCAAAAACATTCAGTACTTC. The chain uses TRBV7-3 and TRBJ2-4; D uncertain. Germline V CDR1 and CDR2: SGHTA, FQGTGA. V was cut by 0 bases and J by 1 base, with 4 bases left in between. The CDR3 spans 14 residues.

The genes are TRBV5-4 and TRBJ2-2, with D possibly being TRBD1 (5 bases). CDR3 length: 14 residues. Looked up from germline, CDR1 is SGHNT and CDR2 is YYREEE (reference sequence). Trimming stripped 9 bases from V and 0 bases from J, with 12 bases between. The CDR3 bases are TGTGCCACCGCCCCAGGGACGAACACCGGGGAGCTGTTTTTT. This encodes CATAPGTNTGELFF.

The gene calls are TRBV19 and TRBJ2-1; 7 positions agree with TRBD2. The CDR3 consists of 16 residues. Looked up from germline, CDR1 is LNHDA and CDR2 is SQIVND (reference sequence). The trim removed 3 bases at V and 0 bases at J, leaving 5 bases unmatched. The CDR3 reads CASSISGGRSYNEQFF. As DNA, the CDR3 is TGTGCCAGTAGTATTTCGGGAGGCCGCTCCTACAATGAGCAGTTCTTC.

This chain uses TRBV30 with TRBJ2-1, with a tentative D call TRBD2 (5 bases). V was clipped by 1 base and J by 8 bases, with 9 bases between them. The germline gives CDR1 GTSNPN, CDR2 SVGIG (reference sequence). This CDR3 comprises 12 residues. CDR3 amino acids: CAWSAGLDEQFF. CDR3 DNA: TGTGCCTGGAGTGCGGGATTGGATGAGCAGTTCTTC. The full variable domain, with the rest looked up from reference TRBV30 and TRBJ2-1, is SQTIHQWPATLVQPVGSPLSLECTVEGTSNPNLYWYRQAAGRGLQLLFYSVGIGQISSEVPQNLSASRPQDRQFILSSKKLLLSDSGFYLCAWSAGLDEQFFGPGTRLTVL.

The chain recombines TRBV2 with TRBJ1-1, with D unresolved. Germline CDR1 reads SNHLY; CDR2 reads FYNNEI. The V end was cut by 5 bases, the J end by 0 bases, with 7 bases between. CDR3 length: 13 residues. CDR3 in DNA: TGTGCCAGCAGTATCCCGTTGAACACTGAAGCTTTCTTT. Amino acid sequence: CASSIPLNTEAFF.

The chain is built from TRBV10-3 and TRBJ2-1; TRBD2 agrees at 7 bases. CDR1 and CDR2 from the germline V gene are ENHRY and SYGVKD. The V gene end was trimmed by 3 bases and the J gene end by 7 bases; junction bases not matched to a gene: 6. The CDR3 consists of 14 residues. For the CDR3, the DNA is TGTGCCATCAGTGAACTAGCGATTGGGAATGAGCAGTTCTTC. Its protein product is CAISELAIGNEQFF.

The V gene is TRBV5-4, the J gene TRBJ2-7, with 12 nucleotides matching TRBD2. CDR3 size: 15 residues. Germline-derived CDR1 and CDR2 are SGHNT and YYREEE (reference sequence). The V and J ends lost 2 bases and 5 bases, in that order; junction bases with no gene match: 5. CDR3 sequence (DNA): TGTGCCAGCAGCTTTCGGACTAGCGGGACCGACGAGCAGTACTTC. Its translation: CASSFRTSGTDEQYF.

The rearrangement joins TRBV27 to TRBJ2-7; tentative D call: TRBD1 (6 bases). This CDR3 region has 16 residues. Germline CDR1 and CDR2: MNHEY and SMNVEV (reference sequence). V was cut by 1 base and J by 3 bases, with 16 bases left in between. The CDR3 DNA reads TGTGCCAGCAGTTTATTTTGGGGGCAACGGAACTACGAGCAGTACTTC. This codes for CASSLFWGQRNYEQYF.

The J gene is TRBJ1-2, the V gene TRBV4-1, with 9 positions matching TRBD1. The CDR3 is made up of 15 amino acids. V was clipped by 0 bases and J by 4 bases; unmatched bases: 3. In germline, CDR1 is MGHRA, CDR2 YSYEKL. CDR3 in amino acids: CASSQDGTGFYGYTF. The CDR3 DNA sequence: TGCGCCAGCAGCCAAGACGGGACAGGGTTCTATGGCTACACCTTC.

This clone came up once. The chain uses TRBV6-1 and TRBJ1-1, with D possibly TRBD1 on 5 matching bases. The germline CDR1 and CDR2 sequences are MNHNS and SASEGT. Trimming pared 4 bases from V and 5 bases from J, leaving 17 bases between. This CDR3 is 15 amino acids long. The CDR3 here is CASSARQTAQTEAFF. The DNA of the CDR3 is TGTGCCAGCAGTGCTCGACAGACTGCCCAGACTGAAGCTTTCTTT.

The V and J genes are TRBV4-1 and TRBJ2-7; 7 bases are a match to TRBD1. V lost 2 bases and J lost 2; bases outside the gene matches: 3. CDR3 length: 14 residues. Per germline, CDR1 MGHRA and CDR2 YSYEKL. CDR3 amino acids: CASSQPGQTYEQYF. CDR3 nucleotide sequence: TGCGCCAGCAGCCAACCGGGACAGACCTACGAGCAGTACTTC.

The chain has TRBV6-5 and TRBJ1-2; D perhaps matches TRBD1 (6 bases). The CDR3 is made up of 14 amino acids. The germline V gene has CDR1 MNHEY and CDR2 SVGAGI. The ends were cut back, 6 bases at V and 2 bases at J, with 13 bases in the middle. CDR3 loop: CASSPEGGNYGYTF. In DNA form, the CDR3 reads TGTGCCAGCAGCCCAGAGGGGGGGAACTATGGCTACACCTTC.

The chain combines TRBV11-2 with TRBJ1-1, with D tentatively TRBD1 (6 bases). V was trimmed by 5 bases and J by 9 bases, leaving 10 bases between them. Germline loops: CDR1 SGHAT, CDR2 FQNNGV. This CDR3 has 11 amino acids. CDR3 loop: CASSITGQAFF. CDR3 in DNA: TGTGCCAGCAGCATAACAGGGCAAGCTTTCTTT. The full variable domain, in which reference TRBV11-2 and TRBJ1-1 provide the parts outside the CDR3, is EAGVAQSPRYKIIEKRQSVAFWCNPISGHATLYWYQQILGQGPKLLIQFQNNGVVDDSQLPKDRFSAERLKGVDSTLKIQPAKLEDSAVYLCASSITGQAFFGQGTRLTVV.

The chain employs TRBV6-5 and TRBJ2-7; the D is unclear. Trimming removed 0 bases at V and 3 bases at J, with 15 bases between. The CDR3 is 16 amino acids. Germline-derived CDR1 and CDR2 are MNHEY and SVGAGI. CDR3 region: CASSYSGEIPFYEQYF. Here the CDR3 DNA reads TGTGCCAGCAGTTACTCGGGCGAAATTCCGTTCTACGAGCAGTACTTC.

This chain connects TRBV2 to TRBJ1-1, with 7 bases matching TRBD1. The CDR3 covers 15 residues. Per germline, CDR1 SNHLY and CDR2 FYNNEI. V shed 1 base, J shed 4 bases, and the junction held 6 bases outside the gene matches. The DNA for the CDR3 is TGTGCCAGCAGTGAAGACAGGGGAGCCGCCACTGAAGCTTTCTTT. It yields the protein CASSEDRGAATEAFF.

J is TRBJ2-7 and V is TRBV30; 9 nucleotides line up with TRBD2. CDR3 length: 15 residues. CDR1 GTSNPN and CDR2 SVGIG come from the germline V gene (reference sequence). Trimming took 3 bases from V and 2 from J; bases not matched to a gene: 8. DNA of the CDR3: TGTGCCTGGAGACGAGAGGCGGGAGGGCCCTACGAGCAGTACTTC. Its protein is CAWRREAGGPYEQYF.

This sequence joins TRBV18 and TRBJ2-1, with 7 bases aligning to TRBD2. The germline V gene encodes CDR1 KGHSH and CDR2 LQKENI. The CDR3 consists of 18 residues. J lost 4 bases, V lost 3 bases, and 15 bases had no gene match. The CDR3 region has the DNA TGTGCCAGCTCACCTCTCGAATTTGGCGGGAGTACATACAATGAGCAGTTCTTC. Its translation: CASSPLEFGGSTYNEQFF.

This clone has a handful of counts. The chain joins TRBV5-5 to TRBJ2-5, with D possibly being TRBD1 (5 bases). The V end lost 4 bases, the J end lost 1 base, and 11 bases lay between the germline ends. This CDR3 spans 14 amino acids. Germline CDR1 SGHKS, CDR2 YYEKEE (reference sequence). Here the CDR3 DNA reads TGTGCCAGCAGCGTGACAGTAACCCAAGAGACCCAGTACTTC. Encoded protein: CASSVTVTQETQYF.

The chain has TRBV29-1 and TRBJ2-5, with 8 bases fitting TRBD1. CDR1 is SQVTM, CDR2 ANQGSEA, per germline. J gave up 5 bases and V 6 bases, and 11 bases lay outside the gene matches. This CDR3 has 14 amino acids. CDR3 nucleotides: TGCAGCGTATCGGGGACAGGTGGGGCGGAGACCCAGTACTTC. Protein: CSVSGTGGAETQYF.

This clone was counted only a few times. This rearrangement joins TRBV7-9 to TRBJ2-1, with 7 bases aligning to TRBD2. Germline lookup yields CDR1 SEHNR and CDR2 FQNEAQ (reference sequence). J gave up 6 bases and V 5 bases, and 10 bases lay outside the gene matches. This CDR3 spans 15 amino acids. The CDR3 reads CASSPTLRERNEQFF. As DNA, the CDR3 is TGTGCCAGCAGCCCGACACTGCGGGAGCGCAATGAGCAGTTCTTC.

CDR3 region: CASSRTSANTGELFF. CDR3 sequence (DNA): TGTGCCAGTAGTCGGACTAGCGCGAACACCGGGGAGCTGTTTTTT. The V and J genes are TRBV19 and TRBJ2-2; 9 bases fit TRBD2. Looked up from germline, CDR1 is LNHDA and CDR2 is SQIVND (reference sequence). Losses at the gene ends were 5 bases for V and 0 bases for J; bases not matched to a gene: 1. The CDR3 length is 15 residues.